The following is a T cell receptor beta chain sequence with its context. Its antigen is still unknown. TCRdb ran MiXCR on the PCR reads and lists one entry per CDR3 protein. The sample holds 15,000 to 16,000 distinct CDR3 sequences, around 66% seen once. This record comes from a study of vaccination and CD4 T cells after COVID-19. Study context: Between diagnosis and the drawing of post-COVID samples lay a median approximately 95 days (range 35 to 161). Findings of the study overall: Nearly all convalescent vaccine-specific clones, 304 of 307, recognized only SARS-CoV-2 spike. Counts of SARS-CoV-2-reactive clonotypes had a median that went from around 21 to 38, a nonsignificant change.

PCR-confirmed positives ranged from March to December 2020, preceding US Alpha, Beta and Delta variants. V lost 2 bases and J lost 0, with 11 bases in between. This CDR3 spans 15 amino acids. CDR1 is MNHEY and CDR2 is SVGEGT in the germline V gene. The chain joins TRBV6-2 or TRBV6-3 to TRBJ2-7; D might be TRBD2 (6 bases). The receptor was derived from a human donor who had recovered from COVID-19. This material consisted of CD4+ T cells from blood, taken after SARS-CoV-2 vaccination. The CDR3 loop reads CASSYRGRDSYEQYF. The CDR3 DNA is TGTGCCAGCAGTTACCGAGGGCGGGACTCCTACGAGCAGTACTTC.